This T cell receptor beta chain was identified during a study of vaccination effects on CD4 cells after COVID-19. ViraFEST assay sequencing came after antigen-specific CD4+ T cells were expanded with viral peptide pools. Culture proceeded for approximately nine days, and CD4+ T cells were then isolated. Recipients of the vaccine had no prior SARS-CoV-2 infection and negative nucleocapsid antibodies. A density of over 1.5 million PBMC per well was used; these cells were cultured with 10 IU/ml IL-2 and about 9.5 ug/ml peptides. Half of the medium was exchanged for IL-2 medium on both days 3 and 7. General observations from the study: The study dataset contains few convalescent patients and includes no early post-infection timepoints.

Comments on this clone: What it binds is not known.

The assay was immunoSEQ multiplex PCR, and TCRdb's table has in-frame clones only and misses some. Among approximately 30,000 clones, more than 70% were seen once, and the ten largest hold 25% to 35%. The specimen comprised CD4+ T cells from PBMCs cultured with SARS-CoV-2 spike peptides, sampled before COVID-19 vaccination. The TCR was taken from a human donor who received a COVID-19 vaccine.

The DNA for the CDR3 is TGTGCCAGCAGCCTCAGCACAGATACGCAGTATTTT. Its protein product is CASSLSTDTQYF. The rearrangement joins TRBV2 to TRBJ2-3; no reliable D call. Germline CDR1 is SNHLY and CDR2 is FYNNEI. The V gene lost 6 bases and the J gene lost 0 bases, with 4 bases spanning the gap. This CDR3 is 12 amino acids long.